The clone carrying this TCR beta chain was recorded many times. The sample is drawn from a study of metastatic and nonmetastatic thyroid tumors. Before thyroid surgery, none of the patients had received any treatment. Using MiXCR, TCRdb reanalyzed the PCR reads. The repertoire holds just under 45,000 clones, roughly 3.2% seen once, with approximately 9.8% in the top ten. The V end lost 5 bases, the J end lost 4 bases, and 9 bases lay between the germline ends. This CDR3 has 12 amino acids. Germline V gene data show CDR1 as ENHRY and CDR2 as SYGVKD. Sequenced input: blood. V gene TRBV10-3 combines with J gene TRBJ2-7; tentative D call: TRBD1 (5 bases). The sequence was collected from a female donor with papillary thyroid cancer or a benign thyroid nodule (not recorded which). Some clones in this sample may be carry-over from other donors' samples. The CDR3 DNA follows: TGTGCCATCAGTAAGACAGATTACGAGCAGTACTTC. Encoded protein: CAISKTDYEQYF.